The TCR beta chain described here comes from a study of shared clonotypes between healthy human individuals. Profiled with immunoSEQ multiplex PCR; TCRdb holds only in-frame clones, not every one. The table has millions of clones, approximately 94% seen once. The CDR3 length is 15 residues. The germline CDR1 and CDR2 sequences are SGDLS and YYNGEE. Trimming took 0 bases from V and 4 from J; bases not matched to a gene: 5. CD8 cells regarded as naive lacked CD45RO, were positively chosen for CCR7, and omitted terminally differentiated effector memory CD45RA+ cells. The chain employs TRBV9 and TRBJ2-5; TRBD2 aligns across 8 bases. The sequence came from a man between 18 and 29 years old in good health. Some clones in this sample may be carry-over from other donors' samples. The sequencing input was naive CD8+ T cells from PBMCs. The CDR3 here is CASSVAGRAAETQYF. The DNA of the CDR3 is TGTGCCAGCAGCGTAGCCGGGAGGGCCGCAGAGACCCAGTACTTC.